The sequence of this T cell receptor (beta chain) was determined in a study of CD8 T cells in Susac syndrome. Looking at the study overall: Blood was drawn from Susac syndrome patients while they were therapy-naive, on corticosteroids, or on intravenous immunoglobulin alone.

RNA amounts of roughly 0.45 to 1 ug underwent reverse transcription with random hexamers. TCRdb fed the immunoSEQ multiplex PCR reads into MiXCR, producing one record per CDR3 protein. The data show under 95,000 distinct CDR3 sequences, roughly 94% seen once. The CDR3 is 15 residues long. The ends were cut back, 6 bases at V and 0 bases at J, with 9 bases in the middle. The germline CDR1 and CDR2 sequences are KGHSH and LQKENI. This clonotype was sampled from a human donor with Susac syndrome. The chain links TRBV18 to TRBJ1-6; D is perhaps TRBD1 (6 bases). Sequenced sample: CD4+ T cells from PBMCs. CDR3 nucleotide sequence: TGTGCCAGCTCGATGGACAGCTCCTATAATTCACCCCTCCACTTT. This translates into CASSMDSSYNSPLHF.